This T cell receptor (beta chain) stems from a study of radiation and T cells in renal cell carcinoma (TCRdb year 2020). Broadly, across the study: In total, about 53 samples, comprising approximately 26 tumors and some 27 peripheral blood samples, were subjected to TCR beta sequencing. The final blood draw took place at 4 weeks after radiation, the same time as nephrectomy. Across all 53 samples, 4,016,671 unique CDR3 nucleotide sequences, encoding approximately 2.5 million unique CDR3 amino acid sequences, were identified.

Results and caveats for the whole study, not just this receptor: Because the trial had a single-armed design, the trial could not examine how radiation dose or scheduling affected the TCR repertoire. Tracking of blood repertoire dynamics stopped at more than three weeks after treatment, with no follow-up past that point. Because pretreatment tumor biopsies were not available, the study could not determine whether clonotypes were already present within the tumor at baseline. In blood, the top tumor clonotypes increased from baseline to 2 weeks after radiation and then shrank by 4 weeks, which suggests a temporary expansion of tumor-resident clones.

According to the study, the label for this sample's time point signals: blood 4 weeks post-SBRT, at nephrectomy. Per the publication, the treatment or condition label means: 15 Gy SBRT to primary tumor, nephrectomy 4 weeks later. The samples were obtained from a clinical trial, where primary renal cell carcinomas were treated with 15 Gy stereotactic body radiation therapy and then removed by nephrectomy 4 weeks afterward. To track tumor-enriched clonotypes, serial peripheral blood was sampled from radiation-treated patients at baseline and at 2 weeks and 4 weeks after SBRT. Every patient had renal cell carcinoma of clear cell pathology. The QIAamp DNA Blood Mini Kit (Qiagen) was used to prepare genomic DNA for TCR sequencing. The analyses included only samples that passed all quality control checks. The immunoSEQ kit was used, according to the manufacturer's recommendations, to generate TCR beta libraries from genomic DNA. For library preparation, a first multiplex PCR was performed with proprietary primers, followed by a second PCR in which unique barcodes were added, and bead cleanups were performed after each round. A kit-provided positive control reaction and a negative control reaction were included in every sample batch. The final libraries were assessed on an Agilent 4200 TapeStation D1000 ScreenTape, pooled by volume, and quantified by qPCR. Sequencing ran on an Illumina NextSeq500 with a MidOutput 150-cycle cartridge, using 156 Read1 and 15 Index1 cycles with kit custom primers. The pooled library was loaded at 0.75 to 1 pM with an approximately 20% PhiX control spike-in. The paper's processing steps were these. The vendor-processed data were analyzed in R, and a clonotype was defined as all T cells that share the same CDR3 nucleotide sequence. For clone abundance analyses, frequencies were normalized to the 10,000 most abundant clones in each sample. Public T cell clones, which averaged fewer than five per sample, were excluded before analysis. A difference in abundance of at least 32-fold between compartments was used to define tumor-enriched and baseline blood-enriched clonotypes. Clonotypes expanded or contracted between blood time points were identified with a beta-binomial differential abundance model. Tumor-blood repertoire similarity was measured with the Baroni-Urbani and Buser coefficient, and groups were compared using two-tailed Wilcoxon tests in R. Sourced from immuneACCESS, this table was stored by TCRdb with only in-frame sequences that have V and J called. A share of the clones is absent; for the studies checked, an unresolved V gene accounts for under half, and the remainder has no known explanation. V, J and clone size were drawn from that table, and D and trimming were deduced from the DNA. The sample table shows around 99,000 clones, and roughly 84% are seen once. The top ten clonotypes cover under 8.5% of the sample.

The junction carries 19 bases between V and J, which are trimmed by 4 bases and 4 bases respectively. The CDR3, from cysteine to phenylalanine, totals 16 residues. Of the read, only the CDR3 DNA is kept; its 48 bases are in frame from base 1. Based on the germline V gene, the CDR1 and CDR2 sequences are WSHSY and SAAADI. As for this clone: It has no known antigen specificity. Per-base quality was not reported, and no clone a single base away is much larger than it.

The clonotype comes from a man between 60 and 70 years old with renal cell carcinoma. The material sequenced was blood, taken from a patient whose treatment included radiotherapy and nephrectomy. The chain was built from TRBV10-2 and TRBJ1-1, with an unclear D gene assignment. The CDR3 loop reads CASSALGGGIVTEAFF. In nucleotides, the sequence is TGCGCCAGCAGTGCCCTGGGTGGAGGGATAGTCACTGAAGCTTTCTTT.